A selection of T cell receptor beta chains follows, all from one sample in a study of T cell changes during pregnancy in multiple sclerosis. Profiled with immunoSEQ multiplex PCR; TCRdb holds only in-frame clones, not every one. The table includes some 100,000 clones, around 92% detected once. Sequenced here: peripheral blood, sampled before pregnancy. The source of these receptors is a female donor with multiple sclerosis, enrolled in a pregnancy study. The CDR3 runs from the conserved cysteine through the conserved F or W. D genes are given only for firm matches. Clone size is shown for a subset of rows, as once, few, many or a class of expanded clone.

clone_size	j_call	v_call	d_call	cdr3_nt	cdr3_aa
.	TRBJ2-2	TRBV21-1	.	TGTGCCCGAGTCGGGACTAGCGGGAGTAGGGGCGGGGAGCTGTTTTTT	CARVGTSGSRGGELFF
.	TRBJ1-1	TRBV30	.	TGTGCCTGGAGTCTAGACAGCAACACTGAAGCTTTCTTT	CAWSLDSNTEAFF
once	TRBJ2-7	TRBV4-1	.	TGCGCCAGCAGCCAAGACCACAGGCCTCCGGAGCAGTACTTC	CASSQDHRPPEQYF
.	TRBJ1-2	TRBV28	TRBD1	TGTGCCAGCAGCCCCGGGACAGGGACCGGCTACACCTTC	CASSPGTGTGYTF
.	TRBJ2-5	TRBV19	TRBD1	TGTGCCAGTAGTACTCACCAGGGGGTTGAGACCCAGTACTTC	CASSTHQGVETQYF
.	TRBJ2-1	TRBV5-4	.	TGTGCCAGCAGCTCCCTCAGATTTAATGAGCAGTTCTTC	CASSSLRFNEQFF
.	TRBJ1-5	TRBV28	.	TGTGCCAGCAGGGGTCAGGGCAATCAGCCCCAGCATTTT	CASRGQGNQPQHF
few	TRBJ2-5	TRBV5-4	.	TGTGCCAGCAGCTTGGACAGGAAAGAGACCCAGTACTTC	CASSLDRKETQYF
.	TRBJ2-1	TRBV18	.	TGTGCCAGCTCATCCGGACTCGGGTACAATGAGCAGTTCTTC	CASSSGLGYNEQFF
.	TRBJ1-4	TRBV9	.	TGTGCCAGCAGCTTAGGCACAGATAATGAAAAACTGTTTTTT	CASSLGTDNEKLFF
.	TRBJ2-1	TRBV18	.	TGTGCCAGCTCACCAGGAGGGTACAATGAGCAGTTCTTC	CASSPGGYNEQFF
.	TRBJ1-1	TRBV11-2	.	TGTGCCAGCAGCCAAACGACAGCGTCAGAAGCTTTCTTT	CASSQTTASEAFF
.	TRBJ2-7	TRBV7-2	TRBD2	TGTGCCAGCAGCTTACTGGGACTATCAACCCTCAAGGGCTACGAGCAGTACTTC	CASSLLGLSTLKGYEQYF
.	TRBJ2-7	TRBV6-1	TRBD2	TGTGCCAGCAGTGAATCTGTGACTAGCTTCCACGAGCAGTACTTC	CASSESVTSFHEQYF
.	TRBJ2-1	TRBV10-2	TRBD2	TGCGCCAGCAGTGCCGGAATAGCGGGAGGACGAGAGCAGTTCTTC	CASSAGIAGGREQFF
.	TRBJ1-1	TRBV4-1	.	TGCGCCAGCAGCCAAGATCAAGGGGGGAACACTGAAGCTTTCTTT	CASSQDQGGNTEAFF
.	TRBJ2-7	TRBV19	TRBD1	TGTGCCAGTAGCCCGGGACAGGGGGCTTACGAGCAGTACTTC	CASSPGQGAYEQYF
.	TRBJ1-5	TRBV5-8	TRBD1	TGTGCCAGCAGCGCCCGACAGGGTTTAAGCAATCAGCCCCAGCATTTT	CASSARQGLSNQPQHF
.	TRBJ2-7	TRBV6-1	TRBD2	TGTGCCAGCAGTGAAGAAGCGGGAGGGGTTTACGAGCAGTACTTC	CASSEEAGGVYEQYF
once	TRBJ2-2	TRBV27	.	TGTGCCAGCCGAGCAGGGGACGGGGAGCTGTTTTTT	CASRAGDGELFF
.	TRBJ2-7	TRBV5-1	.	TGCGCCAGCAGCTTGACGTCTCGGGGGGCTGGGGAGCAGTACTTC	CASSLTSRGAGEQYF
.	TRBJ2-6	TRBV30	TRBD1	TGTGCCTGGAGAAACCGGGACAGGGGGCAAAGTATCCTGACTTTC	CAWRNRDRGQSILTF
.	TRBJ2-2	TRBV2	.	TGTGCCAGCAGTGGGGCAGGGGATAACACCGGGGAGCTGTTTTTT	CASSGAGDNTGELFF
.	TRBJ2-3	TRBV4-3	.	TGCGCCAGCAGCCAAGATTCAGGGTCCACAGATACGCAGTATTTT	CASSQDSGSTDTQYF
.	TRBJ1-5	TRBV19	.	TGTGCCAGTAGTACCCGCCGATCGGAGCCCCAGCATTTT	CASSTRRSEPQHF
once	TRBJ2-7	TRBV7-9	.	TGTGCCAGCAGCTTAGGGGGCCGCGAGCAGTACTTC	CASSLGGREQYF
.	TRBJ2-1	TRBV5-1	TRBD1	TGCGCCAGCTGGGACAGAGGTGGGAATGAGCAGTTCTTC	CASWDRGGNEQFF
.	TRBJ1-1	TRBV11-2	.	TGTGCCAGCAGCTTCTCATTGTTAGTGGCTTTCTTT	CASSFSLLVAFF
once	TRBJ2-4	TRBV7-9	TRBD1	TGTGCCAGCAGCGCATCAGGGGGCCTAGCCAAAAACATTCAGTACTTC	CASSASGGLAKNIQYF
.	TRBJ2-5	TRBV6-1	.	TGTGCCAGCAGTCCACAGATAATCCAAGAGACCCAGTACTTC	CASSPQIIQETQYF